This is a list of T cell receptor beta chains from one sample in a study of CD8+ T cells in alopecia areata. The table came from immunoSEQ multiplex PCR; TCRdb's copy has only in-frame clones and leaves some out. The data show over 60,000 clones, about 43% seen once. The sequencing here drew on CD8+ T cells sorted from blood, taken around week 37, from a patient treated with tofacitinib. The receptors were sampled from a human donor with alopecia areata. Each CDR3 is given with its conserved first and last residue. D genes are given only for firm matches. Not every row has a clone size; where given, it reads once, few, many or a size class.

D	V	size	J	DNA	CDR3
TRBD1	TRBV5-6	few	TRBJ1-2	TGTGCCAGCAGCTTTAGGTGGACAGGGAAAGGCTACACCTTC	CASSFRWTGKGYTF
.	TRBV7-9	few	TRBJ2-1	TGTGCCAGCAGCCCCGCTCATCACAATGAGCAGTTCTTC	CASSPAHHNEQFF
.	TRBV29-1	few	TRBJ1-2	TGCAGCGTTCCCCAGACTCAAGGCTCCGGCTACACCTTC	CSVPQTQGSGYTF
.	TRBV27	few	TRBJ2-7	TGTGCCAGCAGTCCCACCCTTCAGGGAACCTACGAGCAGTACTTC	CASSPTLQGTYEQYF
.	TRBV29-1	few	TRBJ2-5	TGCAGCGTTGAGGGTATACGGGAGACCCAGTACTTC	CSVEGIRETQYF
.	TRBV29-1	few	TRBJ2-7	TGCAGCGTTGCAGACGGGCGCGAGCAGTACTTC	CSVADGREQYF
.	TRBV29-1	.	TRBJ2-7	TGCAGCGTTGCTGGGGTGGGGAGCTACGAGCAGTACTTC	CSVAGVGSYEQYF
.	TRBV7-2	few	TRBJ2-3	TGTGCCAGCAGCTTAGCGGGGGCGGATACGCAGTATTTT	CASSLAGADTQYF
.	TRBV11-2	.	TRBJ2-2	TGTGCCAGCAGCTTGGGTAGGGGCGGGGAGCTGTTTTTT	CASSLGRGGELFF
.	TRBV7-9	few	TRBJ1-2	TGTGCCAGCAGCTTAGACAGAACTGGCTACACCTTC	CASSLDRTGYTF
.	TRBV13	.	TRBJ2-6	TGTGCCAGCAGCAAGGGGGGATCTGGGGCCAACGTCCTGACTTTC	CASSKGGSGANVLTF
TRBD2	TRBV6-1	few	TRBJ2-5	TGTGCCAGCAGTGCAAGACTAGCGGGAGCTGTGTTTCAAGAGACCCAGTACTTC	CASSARLAGAVFQETQYF
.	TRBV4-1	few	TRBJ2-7	TGCGCCAGCAGCCTTAGGAACTCCTACGAGCAGTACTTC	CASSLRNSYEQYF
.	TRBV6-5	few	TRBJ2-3	TGTGCCATCAGTGAGGAGAGACAGACAGATACGCAGTATTTT	CAISEERQTDTQYF
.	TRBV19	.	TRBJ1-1	TGTGCCAGTAGCCAAGGGGGGAACACTGAAGCTTTCTTT	CASSQGGNTEAFF
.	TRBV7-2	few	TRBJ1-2	TGTGCCAGCACCGCCGGGGGCTATGGCTACACCTTC	CASTAGGYGYTF
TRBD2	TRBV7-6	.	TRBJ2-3	TGTGCCAGCAGCGTTGGGGGACTAGCGGGATGGCCTGGCACAGATACGCAGTATTTT	CASSVGGLAGWPGTDTQYF
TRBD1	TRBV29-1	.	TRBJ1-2	TGCAGCGTTGAAGATCGACAGGGGTACTATGGCTACACCTTC	CSVEDRQGYYGYTF
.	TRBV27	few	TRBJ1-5	TGTGCCAGCAGCATTAGGGGGGACAATCAGCCCCAGCATTTT	CASSIRGDNQPQHF
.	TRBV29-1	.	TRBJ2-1	TGCAGCGTTAAAAGGGGACGGGATACCCCCTACAATGAGCAGTTCTTC	CSVKRGRDTPYNEQFF
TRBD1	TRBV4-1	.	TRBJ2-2	TGCGCCAGCCACCCCCTAGGGACAGGGGGCACCGGGGAGCTGTTTTTT	CASHPLGTGGTGELFF